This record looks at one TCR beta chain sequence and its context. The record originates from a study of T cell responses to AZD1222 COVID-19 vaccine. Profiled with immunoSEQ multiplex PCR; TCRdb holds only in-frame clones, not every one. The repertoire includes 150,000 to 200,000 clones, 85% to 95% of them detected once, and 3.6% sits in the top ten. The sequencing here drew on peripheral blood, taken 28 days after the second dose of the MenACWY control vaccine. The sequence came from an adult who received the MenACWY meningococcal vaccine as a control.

The CDR3 sequence: CASSQNDRGIGHEQYF. The CDR3 DNA reads TGTGCCAGCAGCCAAAACGACAGGGGAATAGGTCACGAGCAGTACTTC. This rearrangement joins TRBV4-2 to TRBJ2-7, with 8 nucleotides matching TRBD1. CDR3 length: 16 amino acids. The trim removed 2 bases at V and 5 bases at J, leaving 11 bases unmatched. Per the germline V gene, CDR1 is LGHNA and CDR2 is YNFKEQ.